The 9 T cell receptor beta chains below all came from one sample that was sequenced in a study of identical twins. TCRdb ran MiXCR on the 5' RACE reads and lists one entry per CDR3 protein. The sample holds hundreds of thousands of distinct CDR3 sequences, 12% seen once. The same data also contributed to another study, on yellow fever vaccine responses in identical twins.

Sequencing input: PBMCs. These receptors were obtained from a woman aged 18-29 years in good health.

V gene TRBV11-2 combines with J gene TRBJ2-7; 8 bases map to TRBD2. Looked up from germline, CDR1 is SGHAT and CDR2 is FQNNGV. The CDR3 runs to 16 residues. Germline trimming cut 0 bases from V and 2 bases from J; bases unmatched to any gene: 6. The chain's CDR3 is CASSLEDAGGAYEQYF. The CDR3 DNA is TGTGCCAGCAGCTTAGAAGATGCCGGGGGGGCCTACGAGCAGTACTTC. Filled out from reference TRBV11-2 and TRBJ2-7, the complete variable domain reads EAGVAQSPRYKIIEKRQSVAFWCNPISGHATLYWYQQILGQGPKLLIQFQNNGVVDDSQLPKDRFSAERLKGVDSTLKIQPAKLEDSAVYLCASSLEDAGGAYEQYFGPGTRLTVT.

This chain connects TRBV12-3 or TRBV12-4 to TRBJ2-2, with D perhaps matching TRBD2 (5 bases). Deletions cut 2 bases from V and 2 bases from J, with 9 bases between. The CDR3 totals 15 residues. The CDR3, as DNA: TGTGCCAGCAGTTTAAACAGCGGTAACACCGGGGAGCTGTTTTTT. It translates to CASSLNSGNTGELFF.

In this sample, this clonotype turned up many times. This sequence joins TRBV5-1 and TRBJ2-5; no firm D call. V was cut by 8 bases and J by 1 base, with 18 bases left in between. CDR3 size: 15 residues. CDR1 is SGHRS and CDR2 is YFSETQ in the germline V gene. The CDR3 is CASPWRNKSQETQYF. The CDR3 nucleotides are TGCGCCAGTCCCTGGCGCAACAAATCCCAAGAGACCCAGTACTTC.

This clonotype was counted only a few times. V is TRBV18 and J is TRBJ1-4, with 7 bases that match TRBD1. This CDR3 region has 14 residues. Germline V gene lookup returns CDR1 KGHSH and CDR2 LQKENI. V trimming: 2 bases; J trimming: 8 bases; junction bases outside the gene matches: 5. The CDR3 DNA follows: TGTGCCAGCTCACCAGGGACAGCTACGGAAAAACTGTTTTTT. It yields the protein CASSPGTATEKLFF.

This clonotype occurred a few times. The gene calls are TRBV5-1 and TRBJ2-5; 12 bases map to TRBD2. The CDR3 spans 17 residues. V trimming: 0 bases; J trimming: 7 bases; junction bases outside the gene matches: 10. In germline, CDR1 is SGHRS, CDR2 YFSETQ. The chain's CDR3 is CASSLELTSGSIVTQYF. CDR3 nucleotide sequence: TGCGCCAGCAGCTTGGAGCTGACTAGCGGGAGTATCGTGACCCAGTACTTC.

This clonotype was observed a handful of times. The rearrangement links TRBV24-1 to TRBJ1-2; possibly TRBD1 for D (6 bases). V was shortened by 4 bases and J by 5 bases, with 19 bases between the two germline ends. Germline assignment: CDR1 KGHDR and CDR2 SFDVKD. The CDR3 spans 16 residues. The CDR3 coding sequence is TGTGCCACCAGTGACAGTACAATGACAGGAGATTATGGCTACACCTTC. It translates to CATSDSTMTGDYGYTF.

Only a few counts were recorded for this clonotype. This chain joins TRBV28 and TRBJ1-2; weak D call: TRBD1 (5 bases). The germline V and J ends were trimmed by 5 bases and 8 bases, with 18 bases remaining between them. The CDR3 consists of 14 residues. Germline V gene sequence: CDR1 MDHEN, CDR2 SYDVKM. The CDR3 DNA is TGTGCCAGCAGTCCTTTACCGGGACCGTTGGGCTACACCTTC. Translated: CASSPLPGPLGYTF.

J is TRBJ2-1 and V is TRBV11-2; 8 bases align to TRBD2. The CDR3 is made up of 16 amino acids. Looked up from germline, CDR1 is SGHAT and CDR2 is FQNNGV. V shed 0 bases and J 9 bases; nucleotides not matched to a gene: 10. This CDR3 reads CASSLDWLMAGGEQFF. The CDR3 DNA sequence: TGTGCCAGCAGCTTAGATTGGCTTATGGCGGGAGGTGAGCAGTTCTTC.

The J gene is TRBJ1-2, the V gene TRBV3-1; 7 positions match TRBD1. Germline trimming cut 1 base from V and 8 bases from J; bases unmatched to any gene: 10. The CDR3 sequence is 15 residues long. Germline V lookup: CDR1 LGHDT, CDR2 YNNKEL (reference sequence). The CDR3 DNA follows: TGTGCCAGCAGCCAAGCAGACAGGGAACTTCGGGGCTACACCTTC. Translating it yields CASSQADRELRGYTF.